This entry lists 26 T cell receptor beta chains sequenced from one sample in a study of preoperative IRX-2 immunotherapy in early breast cancer (dated by TCRdb to about 2019). The treatment or condition label, as the study defines it: preoperative locoregional IRX-2 cytokine immunotherapy. Library creation used the immunoSEQ multiplex PCR assay. The table was pulled from immuneACCESS by TCRdb, which kept in-frame rearrangements only. Such tables lose some clones; where checked, under half of the loss comes from unresolved V genes, and the rest has no known cause. In this sample the table shows roughly 24,000 clones, approximately 96% of which occur a single time. 15% to 20% of the sample rests with the top ten. This material consisted of tumor tissue, taken after IRX-2 immunotherapy. These receptors were taken from a human donor with breast cancer.

The chain combines TRBV11-2 with TRBJ1-1, with D uncertain. The CDR3 extends over 14 amino acids. Germline V gives CDR1 SGHAT, CDR2 FQNNGV. Trimming removed 2 bases at V and 1 base at J, with 8 bases between. The CDR3 sequence: CASSLMVGNTEAFF. In DNA, the CDR3 is TGTGCCAGCAGCTTAATGGTGGGGAACACTGAAGCTTTCTTT.

The table lists this clone with a count of one. The J gene is TRBJ2-2, the V gene TRBV27; D call uncertain. V gave up 1 base and J gave up 3 bases, with 0 bases separating them. There are 12 residues in the CDR3. The germline CDR1 and CDR2 sequences are MNHEY and SMNVEV (reference sequence). The CDR3 spells CASSLYTGELFF. DNA for the CDR3: TGTGCCAGCAGTTTATACACCGGGGAGCTGTTTTTT.

This chain uses TRBV6-1 with TRBJ2-7; no firm D call. The germline V gene has CDR1 MNHNS and CDR2 SASEGT. The length of the CDR3 is 14 residues. V dropped 6 bases and J dropped 4 bases, with 16 bases sitting between them. CDR3 in DNA: TGTGCCAGCAGATCGGTCCAAAGCGTGTACGAGCAGTACTTC. Its protein product is CASRSVQSVYEQYF.

The V call is TRBV5-8, the J call TRBJ1-5; D possibly corresponds to TRBD1 (6 bases). V lost 0 bases to trimming and J lost 7 bases, with 14 bases between them. CDR1 SGHTS and CDR2 YDEGEE come from the germline V gene. This CDR3 comprises 15 residues. For the CDR3, the DNA is TGTGCCAGCAGCTTGGACGGGGGGCAGGGGCAGCCCCAGCATTTT. Its translation: CASSLDGGQGQPQHF.

The gene calls are TRBV11-1 and TRBJ1-1; no reliable D call. This CDR3 is built from 11 residues. CDR1 is SGHAT, CDR2 FQDESV, per germline (reference sequence). Between the trimmed V and J ends, which lost 1 base and 8 bases, there was a span of 5 bases. The CDR3 sequence is CASSLEGEAFF. DNA for the CDR3: TGTGCCAGCAGCTTAGAAGGAGAAGCTTTCTTT. The whole variable domain, filled in from reference TRBV11-1 and TRBJ1-1, reads EAEVAQSPRYKITEKSQAVAFWCDPISGHATLYWYRQILGQGPELLVQFQDESVVDDSQLPKDRFSAERLKGVDSTLKIQPAELGDSAMYLCASSLEGEAFFGQGTRLTVV.

The chain couples TRBV7-9 to TRBJ2-7; no definite D call. Germline assignment: CDR1 SEHNR and CDR2 FQNEAQ (reference sequence). The length of the CDR3 is 14 residues. Trimming took 2 bases from V and 0 from J, leaving 8 bases between them. CDR3 amino acids: CASSLHSDSYEQYF. In DNA, the CDR3 is TGTGCCAGCAGCTTACATTCCGACTCCTACGAGCAGTACTTC.

The rearrangement links TRBV6-5 to TRBJ2-1; tentative D call: TRBD1 (6 bases). The germline gives CDR1 MNHEY, CDR2 SVGAGI. The V gene lost 2 bases and the J gene lost 8 bases, with 19 bases spanning the gap. The CDR3 length is 16 residues. The CDR3 reads CASSYRRDTASHEQFF. CDR3 nucleotides: TGTGCCAGCAGTTACCGCCGGGACACCGCCTCACATGAGCAGTTCTTC.

The CDR3 bases are TGTGCCAGCAGTCGGGGCGTGGCGGGAGGATCCGGGGAGCTGTTTTTT. Amino acids: CASSRGVAGGSGELFF. This sequence joins TRBV6-4 and TRBJ2-2; 8 nucleotides match TRBD2. V shed 5 bases, J shed 6 bases, and the junction held 11 bases outside the gene matches. This CDR3 spans 16 amino acids. Germline CDR1 reads MRHNA; CDR2 reads SNTAGT.

The chain has TRBV9 and TRBJ2-7; D gene ambiguous. The V gene lost 4 bases and the J gene lost 2 bases, with 16 bases spanning the gap. CDR3 length: 15 residues. Per germline, CDR1 SGDLS and CDR2 YYNGEE. The CDR3 spells CASSPTPDAAYEQYF. The DNA for the CDR3 is TGTGCCAGCAGCCCCACGCCGGACGCGGCCTACGAGCAGTACTTC.

The V call is TRBV19, the J call TRBJ1-5; unclear D gene. CDR1 and CDR2 (germline): LNHDA, SQIVND (reference sequence). Trimming pared 4 bases from V and 0 bases from J, leaving 10 bases between. The CDR3 length is 15 residues. The CDR3 coding sequence is TGTGCCAGTAGTACCTACACAAATAGCAATCAGCCCCAGCATTTT. Amino acid sequence: CASSTYTNSNQPQHF.

The chain couples TRBV4-2 to TRBJ1-2; unclear D gene. Deletions cut 1 base from V and 4 bases from J, with 7 bases between. The CDR3 is 13 amino acids. CDR1 LGHNA and CDR2 YNFKEQ come from the germline V gene. CDR3 in DNA: TGTGCCAGCAGCCAAGGTTTCACCTATGGCTACACCTTC. Translating it yields CASSQGFTYGYTF.

The chain joins TRBV9 to TRBJ2-1, with 9 positions matching TRBD2. The CDR3 length is 13 residues. The trim removed 3 bases at V and 10 bases at J, leaving 5 bases unmatched. The germline V gene encodes CDR1 SGDLS and CDR2 YYNGEE. CDR3 protein: CASSGGTSREQFF. CDR3 coding DNA: TGTGCCAGCAGCGGCGGGACTAGCAGGGAGCAGTTCTTC.

The chain is built from TRBV4-2 and TRBJ1-1; D gene ambiguous. The ends were cut back, 1 base at V and 1 base at J, with 7 bases in the middle. The CDR3 contains 14 residues. The germline V gene encodes CDR1 LGHNA and CDR2 YNFKEQ. This CDR3 is CASSQGASNTEAFF. CDR3 in DNA: TGTGCCAGCAGCCAAGGCGCTTCGAACACTGAAGCTTTCTTT.

This chain links TRBV5-4 with TRBJ2-2; 12 bases are a match to TRBD2. The V segment lost 3 bases and the J segment 6 bases; nucleotides outside the gene matches: 6. Germline V CDR1 and CDR2: SGHNT, YYREEE (reference sequence). The CDR3 has 16 amino acids. The CDR3 DNA sequence: TGTGCCAGCAGCTCCGCTAGCGGGGGGGCCCCCGGGGAGCTGTTTTTT. Its protein is CASSSASGGAPGELFF.

The gene calls are TRBV13 and TRBJ2-3; possible D gene TRBD2, 5 bases. CDR3 length: 16 residues. Germline assignment: CDR1 PRHDT and CDR2 FYEKMQ (reference sequence). Trimming removed 5 bases at V and 0 bases at J, with 15 bases between. The DNA for the CDR3 is TGTGCCAGCAGCCCCCCCTTTAGCGTTAGCACAGATACGCAGTATTTT. Residues: CASSPPFSVSTDTQYF.

The gene calls are TRBV6-1 and TRBJ2-3; TRBD2 aligns across 7 bases. The CDR3 covers 16 residues. J gave up 0 bases and V 2 bases, and 5 bases lay outside the gene matches. Germline V gene lookup returns CDR1 MNHNS and CDR2 SASEGT. CDR3 sequence (DNA): TGTGCCAGCAGTGAACTCCGGGGGGACAGCACAGATACGCAGTATTTT. It translates to CASSELRGDSTDTQYF.

This rearrangement joins TRBV29-1 to TRBJ2-2; 12 nucleotides align to TRBD2. The CDR3 extends over 21 amino acids. Trimming at V came to 3 bases and at J to 2 bases, leaving 19 bases not matched to a gene. Looked up from germline, CDR1 is SQVTM and CDR2 is ANQGSEA. The CDR3 DNA sequence: TGCAGCGTTGACATGGGGGTAGTGAGGACTAGCGGGGCCCTCAACACCGGGGAGCTGTTTTTT. It encodes CSVDMGVVRTSGALNTGELFF.

This chain uses TRBV5-6 with TRBJ1-5; D may be TRBD1 (6 bases). The V end lost 4 bases, the J end lost 3 bases, and 11 bases lay between the germline ends. Germline CDR1 SGHDT, CDR2 YYEEEE. The CDR3 sequence is 14 residues long. The CDR3 is CASSKTGFNQPQHF. CDR3 DNA sequence: TGTGCCAGCAGCAAGACAGGATTCAATCAGCCCCAGCATTTT. The whole variable domain, remainder taken from reference TRBV5-6 and TRBJ1-5, is DAGVTQSPTHLIKTRGQQVTLRCSPKSGHDTVSWYQQALGQGPQFIFQYYEEEERQRGNFPDRFSGHQFPNYSSELNVNALLLGDSALYLCASSKTGFNQPQHFGDGTRLSIL.

The CDR3 loop reads CASSIFRTGGAYEQYF. The CDR3 DNA reads as TGTGCCAGCAGTATTTTCCGGACAGGGGGGGCCTACGAGCAGTACTTC. This chain connects TRBV28 to TRBJ2-7, with TRBD1 identical over 10 bases. V trimming: 5 bases; J trimming: 2 bases; junction bases outside the gene matches: 9. The CDR3 is 16 residues long. Germline-derived CDR1 and CDR2 are MDHEN and SYDVKM.

The genes are TRBV2 and TRBJ2-3; 7 bases line up with TRBD2. This CDR3 spans 12 amino acids. CDR1 is SNHLY and CDR2 is FYNNEI in the germline V gene. The CDR3 nucleotides are TGTGCTTGGGAGGGTTCCACAGATACGCAGTATTTT. This translates into CAWEGSTDTQYF.

The genes are TRBV10-3 and TRBJ2-7, with 7 nucleotides matching TRBD1. CDR1 is ENHRY and CDR2 is SYGVKD in the germline V gene. Trimming cost V 6 bases and J 2 bases; bases outside gene matches: 7. The CDR3 is 14 residues long. CDR3 residues: CAIRIGTAAYEQYF. CDR3 DNA: TGTGCCATCAGAATTGGGACAGCAGCCTACGAGCAGTACTTC.

This chain links TRBV10-3 with TRBJ2-7, with TRBD2 matching 10 bases. The germline V gene has CDR1 ENHRY and CDR2 SYGVKD. The V gene end was trimmed by 2 bases and the J gene end by 6 bases; junction bases not matched to a gene: 10. The CDR3 consists of 16 residues. The CDR3: CAISERSGTSDSEQYF. The CDR3 region has the DNA TGTGCCATCAGTGAGCGCTCCGGGACTAGCGATTCCGAGCAGTACTTC.

The V call is TRBV5-4, the J call TRBJ1-1, with 8 nucleotides matching TRBD1. V lost 4 bases to trimming and J lost 1 base; unmatched junction nucleotides: 9. The CDR3 spans 16 residues. Germline V gene data show CDR1 as SGHNT and CDR2 as YYREEE (reference sequence). Written as DNA, the CDR3 is TGTGCCAGCAGCCAGGACAGGGCTGAAAAGAACACTGAAGCTTTCTTT. It translates to CASSQDRAEKNTEAFF.

The gene calls are TRBV14 and TRBJ2-7; either TRBD1 or TRBD2 may fit D (5 bases each). The CDR3 runs 16 residues. Per the germline V gene, CDR1 is SGHDN and CDR2 is FVKESK. The V end lost 2 bases, the J end lost 6 bases, and 20 bases lay between the germline ends. CDR3 bases: TGTGCCAGCAGCCAAATGGGGGTGAAGGGAAGCGGCGAGCAGTACTTC. The encoded protein is CASSQMGVKGSGEQYF. The full variable domain, rest sourced from reference TRBV14 and TRBJ2-7, is EAGVTQFPSHSVIEKGQTVTLRCDPISGHDNLYWYRRVMGKEIKFLLHFVKESKQDESGMPNNRFLAERTGGTYSTLKVQPAELEDSGVYFCASSQMGVKGSGEQYFGPGTRLTVT.

This clone was seen a handful of times. The rearrangement joins TRBV7-9 to TRBJ1-5; the D is unclear. The CDR3 runs to 13 residues. V was cut by 0 bases and J by 5 bases, with 5 bases left in between. Germline V gives CDR1 SEHNR, CDR2 FQNEAQ (reference sequence). The CDR3 reads CASSLAGDQPQHF. The CDR3 region has the DNA TGTGCCAGCAGCTTAGCGGGCGATCAGCCCCAGCATTTT.

The chain uses TRBV7-9 and TRBJ1-3; 7 nucleotides agree with TRBD1. After removal of 5 bases from V and 3 bases from J, the junction contained 7 bases not matched to a gene. Per germline, CDR1 SEHNR and CDR2 FQNEAQ (reference sequence). The CDR3 runs 15 residues. The chain's CDR3 is CASSKTDRDGNTIYF. CDR3 in DNA: TGTGCCAGCAGCAAAACAGACAGGGATGGAAACACCATATATTTT.